A selection of T cell receptor beta chains follows, all from one sample in a study of blood T cell repertoires in COVID-19. Repertoires were generated with immunoSEQ multiplex PCR, while TCRdb's copy carries only in-frame clones and drops some. The sample gives about 110,000 clones, 65% to 80% of which show up once; 20% to 25% is in the top ten. Sequenced: peripheral blood. These receptors came from a man between 65 and 85 years old with active or convalescent COVID-19. Each CDR3 is given with its conserved first and last residue. The D gene is left open where the match is weak. Size is stated for part of the rows, as once, few or many counts, or as a class when the clone is expanded.

V: TRBV19
size: .
D: .
J: TRBJ2-7
DNA: TGTGCCAGTAGTGTTGACCATCCTAGCTCCTACGAGCAGTACTTC
CDR3: CASSVDHPSSYEQYF

V: TRBV5-1
size: .
D: TRBD2
J: TRBJ2-5
DNA: TGCGCCAGCCGGGCCATTAGCGGGGGACAAGAGACCCAGTACTTC
CDR3: CASRAISGGQETQYF

V: TRBV3-1/TRBV3-2
size: .
D: .
J: TRBJ1-6
DNA: TGTGCCAGCAGTTTCATGCGGTTGGATTCACCCCTCCACTTT
CDR3: CASSFMRLDSPLHF

V: TRBV30
size: once
D: TRBD2
J: TRBJ2-1
DNA: TGTGCCTGGAGTGGGGATAGCGGGGGTCTCCAACAGTTCTTC
CDR3: CAWSGDSGGLQQFF

V: TRBV5-1
size: .
D: .
J: TRBJ2-7
DNA: TGCGCCAGCAGCTTGGCAACAGACGTGGGGGGCGAGCAGTACTTC
CDR3: CASSLATDVGGEQYF

V: TRBV28
size: .
D: .
J: TRBJ2-3
DNA: TGTGCCAGCAGCCCAGGTTCCGTATATACGCAGTATTTT
CDR3: CASSPGSVYTQYF

V: TRBV28
size: few
D: .
J: TRBJ1-5
DNA: TGTGCCAGCAAATTTCCAGGGAAAGATCAGCCCCAGCATTTT
CDR3: CASKFPGKDQPQHF

V: TRBV11-2
size: .
D: TRBD2
J: TRBJ2-2
DNA: TGTGCCAGCAGCAGGGGACTAGCTATTACCGGGGAGCTGTTTTTT
CDR3: CASSRGLAITGELFF

V: TRBV5-1
size: .
D: TRBD1
J: TRBJ1-4
DNA: TGCGCCAGCAGCCTCGGACAGGGCGGGGAAAAACTGTTTTTT
CDR3: CASSLGQGGEKLFF

V: TRBV27
size: few
D: .
J: TRBJ1-6
DNA: TGTGCCAGCAGTTTTTCCAGAAATTCACCCCTCCACTTT
CDR3: CASSFSRNSPLHF

V: TRBV12-5
size: .
D: TRBD2
J: TRBJ2-7
DNA: TGTGCTAGTGGTTTGGGGACTAGCGGGAGTGGGTACGAGCAGTACTTC
CDR3: CASGLGTSGSGYEQYF

V: TRBV30
size: .
D: .
J: TRBJ1-4
DNA: TGTGCCTGGAGTGTAGGGGGTAGAAGGGAAAAACTGTTTTTT
CDR3: CAWSVGGRREKLFF

V: TRBV6-2/TRBV6-3
size: .
D: TRBD1
J: TRBJ1-2
DNA: TGTGCCAGCAGTTACGGGGACAGGGGTTCGCGTGGCTACACCTTC
CDR3: CASSYGDRGSRGYTF

V: TRBV11-2
size: .
D: TRBD1
J: TRBJ2-2
DNA: TGTGCCAGCAGCTCCCGGACAGGGTTCCCCGGGGAGCTGTTTTTT
CDR3: CASSSRTGFPGELFF

V: TRBV30
size: .
D: .
J: TRBJ1-2
DNA: TGTGCCTGGAGTATCCGGGGTGGGTATGGCTACACCTTC
CDR3: CAWSIRGGYGYTF